The 21 T cell receptor beta chains presented below share a single source sample, sequenced in a study of early T cells in non-severe SARS-CoV-2 infection (dated by TCRdb to the early 2020s). The protocol used for the library was 5' RACE. These reads were obtained on a NextSeq 500. TCRdb handled the public reads itself, with Q25 trimming in fastp and clone calling in MiXCR, and kept productive beta chains. Entries are consolidated by CDR3 protein sequence, retaining the most common genes and DNA. The sample table holds some 56,000 distinct CDR3 sequences, of which over 9.5% were seen once. The ten biggest clones cover 6.5% of the sample. The sequencing sample was made of whole blood. These receptors all come from an adult who was a healthcare worker with PCR-confirmed SARS-CoV-2 infection or an uninfected control (not recorded which).

J is TRBJ2-1 and V is TRBV29-1, with 9 bases lining up with TRBD1. The CDR3 contains 14 residues. The junction had 5 bases not matched to a gene; V was cut back by 6 bases and J by 2 bases. Germline lookup yields CDR1 SQVTM and CDR2 ANQGSEA. The CDR3 coding sequence is TGCAGCGTCAGCCGGGACAGGGCCTACAATGAGCAGTTCTTC. Amino acids: CSVSRDRAYNEQFF.

The rearrangement joins TRBV7-2 to TRBJ1-2; TRBD1 is a possible D gene (5 bases). Trimming cost V 5 bases and J 1 base, with 14 bases left between them. Germline V gene data show CDR1 as SGHTA and CDR2 as FQGNSA. The CDR3 extends over 15 amino acids. The DNA for the CDR3 is TGTGCCAGCAGCCCAGCGCCGACAGATAACTATGGCTACACCTTC. It is translated as CASSPAPTDNYGYTF.

This clonotype was counted ten times or more. The V call is TRBV7-8, the J call TRBJ2-2; D is unresolved. Trimming shortened V by 6 bases and J by 0 bases, and 8 bases separated the two germline ends. This CDR3 contains 14 residues. Per germline, CDR1 SGHVS and CDR2 FQNEAQ. The CDR3 reads CASRKQPNTGELFF. CDR3 nucleotide sequence: TGTGCCAGCAGAAAACAGCCGAACACCGGGGAGCTGTTTTTT.

The chain uses TRBV18 and TRBJ2-1; maybe TRBD2 (6 bases). V shed 3 bases and J shed 11 bases, with 14 bases lying between them. Germline loops: CDR1 KGHSH, CDR2 LQKENI. The CDR3 has 13 amino acids. The CDR3 loop reads CASSPAREDKQFF. As DNA, the CDR3 is TGTGCCAGCTCACCGGCCAGGGAGGATAAGCAGTTCTTC. The complete variable domain, with remaining parts taken from reference TRBV18 and TRBJ2-1, reads NAGVMQNPRHLVRRRGQEARLRCSPMKGHSHVYWYRQLPEEGLKFMVYLQKENIIDESGMPKERFSAEFPKEGPSILRIQQVVRGDSAAYFCASSPAREDKQFFGPGTRLTVL.

The V gene is TRBV14, the J gene TRBJ1-6; no clear D. Trimming took off 3 bases at V and 10 bases at J, with 7 bases between the two ends. CDR1 SGHDN and CDR2 FVKESK come from the germline V gene. CDR3 size: 12 residues. In nucleotides, the CDR3 is TGTGCCAGCAGCCAGGGGTGGTCACCCCTCCACTTT. It translates to CASSQGWSPLHF. Complete variable domain (other parts from reference TRBV14 and TRBJ1-6): EAGVTQFPSHSVIEKGQTVTLRCDPISGHDNLYWYRRVMGKEIKFLLHFVKESKQDESGMPNNRFLAERTGGTYSTLKVQPAELEDSGVYFCASSQGWSPLHFGNGTRLTVT.

This clonotype showed up many times. The chain carries TRBV29-1 and TRBJ2-5, with 7 nucleotides matching TRBD1. Germline-derived CDR1 and CDR2 are SQVTM and ANQGSEA. This CDR3 comprises 12 residues. V gave up 3 bases and J gave up 7 bases; unmatched junction bases: 5. CDR3 in amino acids: CSVEGDSTTQYF. The CDR3 bases are TGCAGCGTTGAGGGGGACAGTACGACCCAGTACTTC. Full variable domain (remainder filled in from reference TRBV29-1 and TRBJ2-5): SAVISQKPSRDICQRGTSLTIQCQVDSQVTMMFWYRQQPGQSLTLIATANQGSEATYESGFVIDKFPISRPNLTFSTLTVSNMSPEDSSIYLCSVEGDSTTQYFGPGTRLLVL.

This sequence joins TRBV29-1 and TRBJ1-4, with a tentative D call TRBD1 (5 bases). The CDR3 totals 14 residues. V lost 1 base and J 7 bases, leaving 13 bases between the germline ends. Germline assignment: CDR1 SQVTM and CDR2 ANQGSEA. CDR3 sequence reads: CSVEVGTPAEKLFF. The CDR3 DNA is TGCAGCGTTGAAGTCGGGACCCCGGCTGAAAAACTGTTTTTT.

This clonotype was seen at least ten times. The chain is built from TRBV29-1 and TRBJ1-1; possibly TRBD1 for D (5 bases). The length of the CDR3 is 14 residues. Trimming pared 0 bases from V and 5 bases from J, leaving 13 bases between. The germline CDR1 and CDR2 sequences are SQVTM and ANQGSEA. For the CDR3, the DNA is TGCAGCGTTGAAGATGGGGACGTCGCAACTGAAGCTTTCTTT. Encoded protein: CSVEDGDVATEAFF.

This clonotype came up a few times. This chain links TRBV7-2 with TRBJ2-5; D is possibly TRBD1 or TRBD2 (5 bases each). The CDR3 is 13 residues long. CDR1 is SGHTA, CDR2 FQGNSA, per germline. V lost 5 bases and J lost 6, with 13 bases in between. CDR3 nucleotide sequence: TGTGCCAGCAGCGTTGGGGGAGCGCAGACCCAGTACTTC. It encodes CASSVGGAQTQYF.

This clonotype has a handful of counts. The rearrangement uses TRBV7-6 and TRBJ2-1; D assignment may be TRBD1 or TRBD2 (7 bases each). Trimming left V 1 base short and J 8 bases short, with 15 bases between. The CDR3 contains 15 residues. Germline CDR1 SGHVS, CDR2 FNYEAQ. The CDR3: CASSLVARGGDEQFF. For the CDR3, the DNA is TGTGCCAGCAGCTTAGTGGCCAGGGGGGGCGATGAGCAGTTCTTC.

The chain has TRBV6-2 or TRBV6-3 and TRBJ2-3, with 7 bases matching TRBD2. This CDR3 region has 15 residues. V trimming: 5 bases; J trimming: 3 bases; junction bases outside the gene matches: 8. Per the germline V gene, CDR1 is MNHEY and CDR2 is SVGEGT. The CDR3 coding sequence is TGTGCCAGCAGTCTAGGACTAGTAAGGACAGATACGCAGTATTTT. Protein sequence: CASSLGLVRTDTQYF.

This clonotype has ten or more counts. The chain uses TRBV6-2 or TRBV6-3 and TRBJ1-5; D call uncertain. Germline V gene data show CDR1 as MNHEY and CDR2 as SVGEGT. Trimming stripped 8 bases from V and 5 bases from J, with 19 bases between. The CDR3 is 15 amino acids. The CDR3 coding sequence is TGTGCCAGCGGTCGAGTCTCGGACGGGGATCAGCCCCAGCATTTT. Translating gives CASGRVSDGDQPQHF.

This chain uses TRBV7-9 with TRBJ1-1, with D possibly TRBD1 on 6 matching bases. V was trimmed by 6 bases and J by 4 bases, leaving 12 bases between them. Germline values: CDR1 SEHNR, CDR2 FQNEAQ (reference sequence). This CDR3 is built from 13 residues. The CDR3 loop reads CASRWGQATEAFF. CDR3 DNA: TGTGCCAGCAGGTGGGGGCAGGCCACTGAAGCTTTCTTT.

This chain links TRBV12-3 or TRBV12-4 with TRBJ2-3, with 11 bases aligning to TRBD2. The CDR3 contains 15 residues. V lost 5 bases, J lost 6 bases, and 7 bases stayed unmatched. The CDR3 region is CASSPGTSGGDTQYF. CDR3 nucleotide sequence: TGTGCCAGCAGTCCCGGGACTAGCGGAGGTGATACGCAGTATTTT.

This clonotype was detected a few times. The V gene is TRBV14, the J gene TRBJ2-3; TRBD2 aligns across 10 bases. Losses at the gene ends were 0 bases for V and 7 bases for J; bases not matched to a gene: 7. This CDR3 spans 16 amino acids. Germline V gives CDR1 SGHDN, CDR2 FVKESK. CDR3 sequence: CASSQDWSGRGNTQYF. Here the CDR3 DNA reads TGTGCCAGCAGCCAAGATTGGAGCGGGAGGGGCAATACGCAGTATTTT.

The chain has TRBV9 and TRBJ2-5, with TRBD2 matching over 12 bases. This CDR3 has 16 amino acids. The trim removed 3 bases at V and 5 bases at J, leaving 8 bases unmatched. CDR1 SGDLS and CDR2 YYNGEE come from the germline V gene. CDR3 sequence: CASSGGTSGSGETQYF. Here the CDR3 DNA reads TGTGCCAGCAGCGGCGGGACTAGCGGGTCCGGGGAGACCCAGTACTTC.

Many counts were recorded for this clonotype. This chain links TRBV7-2 with TRBJ1-2; 10 bases fit TRBD1. The CDR3 is made up of 13 amino acids. J gave up 7 bases and V 5 bases, and 4 bases lay outside the gene matches. Germline V gene data show CDR1 as SGHTA and CDR2 as FQGNSA. CDR3 in amino acids: CASSPDRGLGYTF. CDR3 DNA: TGTGCCAGCAGCCCTGACAGGGGGCTTGGCTACACCTTC. The complete variable domain, with remaining parts taken from reference TRBV7-2 and TRBJ1-2, reads GAGVSQSPSNKVTEKGKDVELRCDPISGHTALYWYRQSLGQGLEFLIYFQGNSAPDKSGLPSDRFSAERTGGSVSTLTIQRTQQEDSAVYLCASSPDRGLGYTFGSGTRLTVV.

The rearrangement uses TRBV7-3 and TRBJ2-1; 11 bases line up with TRBD2. The junction had 10 bases not matched to a gene; V was cut back by 5 bases and J by 4 bases. CDR3 length equals 17 residues. Looked up from germline, CDR1 is SGHTA and CDR2 is FQGTGA. The CDR3 DNA reads as TGTGCCAGCAGCCTGGGGGCAGGGACTAGCGGTTACAATGAGCAGTTCTTC. It codes for CASSLGAGTSGYNEQFF.

This clonotype was observed many times. The V and J genes are TRBV7-2 and TRBJ1-5, with TRBD1 matching 9 bases. The CDR3 runs 16 residues. Germline assignment: CDR1 SGHTA and CDR2 FQGNSA. The V gene end was trimmed by 2 bases and the J gene end by 0 bases; junction bases not matched to a gene: 2. This CDR3 is CASSLLGQGSNQPQHF. For the CDR3, the DNA is TGTGCCAGCAGCTTATTGGGACAGGGTAGCAATCAGCCCCAGCATTTT.

The chain links TRBV20-1 to TRBJ1-6; no clear D gene. Germline CDR1 is DFQATT and CDR2 is SNEGSKA (reference sequence). The CDR3 runs to 15 residues. Trimming removed 5 bases from V and 1 base from J, with 12 bases in between. This chain's CDR3 is CSAGPGGSYNSPLHF. The CDR3 nucleotides are TGCAGTGCTGGGCCGGGTGGGTCCTATAATTCACCCCTCCACTTT.

The V and J genes are TRBV9 and TRBJ2-1; maybe TRBD1 (5 bases). Trimming removed 2 bases at V and 2 bases at J, with 17 bases between. The CDR3 is made up of 17 amino acids. Germline V gene data show CDR1 as SGDLS and CDR2 as YYNGEE. The CDR3 nucleotides read TGTGCCAGCAGCGTCGGAAGGCCAGGGCTCGCCTACAATGAGCAGTTCTTC. Translating it yields CASSVGRPGLAYNEQFF.